This entry describes one T cell receptor (beta chain). What it recognizes is unknown. V lost 0 bases, J lost 2 bases, and 1 base lay in between. CDR1 is GTSNPN and CDR2 is SVGIG in the germline V gene (reference sequence). The CDR3 extends over 11 amino acids. The sample originates from a study of post-analysis software for immune sequencing data. General study points: There were a few TRBV segments more frequent in patients than controls, and TRBV5-6, TRBV5-1 and TRBV20-1 were among them. Significantly lower normalized Chao1 diversity was found in patients with multiple sclerosis relative to controls.

Unique molecular identifiers were present in the TCR beta cDNA libraries. T cells numbering about 0.95 to 10 million gave rise to a few hundred thousand cDNA molecules. TCRdb itself ran the PCR reads through MiXCR, one entry per CDR3 protein. Of about 620,000 distinct CDR3 sequences listed, around 47% are singletons. The sequencing sample was made of blood. The sequence was collected from a girl aged 10 to 17 with multiple sclerosis. The chain couples TRBV30 to TRBJ2-5; D ambiguous. The CDR3 here is CAWSVQETQYF. CDR3 in DNA: TGTGCCTGGAGTGTACAAGAGACCCAGTACTTC.